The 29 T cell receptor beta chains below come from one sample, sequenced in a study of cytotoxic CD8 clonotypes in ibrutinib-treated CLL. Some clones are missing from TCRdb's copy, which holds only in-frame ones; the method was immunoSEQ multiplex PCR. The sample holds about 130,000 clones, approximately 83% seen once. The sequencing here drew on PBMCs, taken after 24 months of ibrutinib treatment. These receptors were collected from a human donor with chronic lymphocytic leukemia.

CDR3 DNA sequence: TGCGCCAGCAGCTCGAACAGGGGTTGGGATTCACCCCTCCACTTT. This encodes CASSSNRGWDSPLHF. The V gene is TRBV5-1, the J gene TRBJ1-6, with 7 nucleotides matching TRBD1. The CDR3 consists of 15 residues. V was pared by 3 bases and J by 8 bases, with 8 bases of the junction left unmatched. CDR1 is SGHRS, CDR2 YFSETQ, per germline.

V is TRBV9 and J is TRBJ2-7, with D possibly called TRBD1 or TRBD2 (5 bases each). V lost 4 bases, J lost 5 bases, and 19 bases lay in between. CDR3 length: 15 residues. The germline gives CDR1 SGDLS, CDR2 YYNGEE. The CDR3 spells CASSPRRDGYNEQYF. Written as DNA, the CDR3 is TGTGCCAGCAGCCCACGCCGGGACGGGTATAACGAGCAGTACTTC.

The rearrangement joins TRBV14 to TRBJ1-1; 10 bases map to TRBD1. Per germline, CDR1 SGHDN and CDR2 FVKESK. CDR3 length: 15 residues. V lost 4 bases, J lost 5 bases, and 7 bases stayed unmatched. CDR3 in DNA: TGTGCCAGCAGCCTTAGGCGGGACAGGGGTACTGAAGCTTTCTTT. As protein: CASSLRRDRGTEAFF. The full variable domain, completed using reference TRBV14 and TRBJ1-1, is EAGVTQFPSHSVIEKGQTVTLRCDPISGHDNLYWYRRVMGKEIKFLLHFVKESKQDESGMPNNRFLAERTGGTYSTLKVQPAELEDSGVYFCASSLRRDRGTEAFFGQGTRLTVV.

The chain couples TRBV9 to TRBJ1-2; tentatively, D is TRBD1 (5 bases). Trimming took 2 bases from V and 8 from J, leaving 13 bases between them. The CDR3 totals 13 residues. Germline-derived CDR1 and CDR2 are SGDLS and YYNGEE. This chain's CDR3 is CASSVAHQGGYTF. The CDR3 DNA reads TGTGCCAGCAGCGTGGCCCACCAGGGAGGCTACACCTTC.

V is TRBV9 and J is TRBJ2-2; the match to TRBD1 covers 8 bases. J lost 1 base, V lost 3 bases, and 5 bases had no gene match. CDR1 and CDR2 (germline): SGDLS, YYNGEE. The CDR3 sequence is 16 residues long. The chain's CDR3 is CASSAQGAGNTGELFF. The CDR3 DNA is TGTGCCAGCAGCGCTCAGGGGGCGGGGAACACCGGGGAGCTGTTTTTT.

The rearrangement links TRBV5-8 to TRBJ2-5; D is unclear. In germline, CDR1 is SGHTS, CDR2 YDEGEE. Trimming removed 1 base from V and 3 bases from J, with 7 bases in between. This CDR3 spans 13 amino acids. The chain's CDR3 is CASSLRAEETQYF. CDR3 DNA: TGTGCCAGCAGCTTGCGCGCGGAAGAGACCCAGTACTTC.

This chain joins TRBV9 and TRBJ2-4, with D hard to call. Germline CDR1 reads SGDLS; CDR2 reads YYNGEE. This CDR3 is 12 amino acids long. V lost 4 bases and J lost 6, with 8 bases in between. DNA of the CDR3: TGTGCCAGCAGCCCCTGGGGAAACATTCAGTACTTC. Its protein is CASSPWGNIQYF.

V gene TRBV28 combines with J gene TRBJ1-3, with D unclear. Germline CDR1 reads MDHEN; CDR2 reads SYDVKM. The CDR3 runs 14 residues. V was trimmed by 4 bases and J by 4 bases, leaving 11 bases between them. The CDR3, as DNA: TGTGCCAGCAGTTCAACCCCCCAGGGAAACACCATATATTTT. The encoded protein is CASSSTPQGNTIYF.

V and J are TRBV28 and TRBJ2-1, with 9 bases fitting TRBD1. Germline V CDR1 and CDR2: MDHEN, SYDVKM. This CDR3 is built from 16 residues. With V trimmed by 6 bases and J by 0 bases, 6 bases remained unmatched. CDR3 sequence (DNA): TGTGCCAGCAGCTCACCGGGACAGGGCTCCTACAATGAGCAGTTCTTC. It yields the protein CASSSPGQGSYNEQFF.

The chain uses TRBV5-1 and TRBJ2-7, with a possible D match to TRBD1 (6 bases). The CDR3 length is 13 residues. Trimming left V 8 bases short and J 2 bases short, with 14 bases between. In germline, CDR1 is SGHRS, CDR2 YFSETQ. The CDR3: CASSDSSTYEQYF. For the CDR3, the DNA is TGCGCCAGTTCGGACAGTTCCACCTACGAGCAGTACTTC.

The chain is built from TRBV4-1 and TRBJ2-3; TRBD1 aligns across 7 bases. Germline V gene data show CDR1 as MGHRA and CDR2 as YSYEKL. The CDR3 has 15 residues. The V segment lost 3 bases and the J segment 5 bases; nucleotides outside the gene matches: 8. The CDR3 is CASSQRQGNEDTQYF. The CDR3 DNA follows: TGCGCCAGCAGCCAGCGACAGGGAAATGAAGATACGCAGTATTTT.

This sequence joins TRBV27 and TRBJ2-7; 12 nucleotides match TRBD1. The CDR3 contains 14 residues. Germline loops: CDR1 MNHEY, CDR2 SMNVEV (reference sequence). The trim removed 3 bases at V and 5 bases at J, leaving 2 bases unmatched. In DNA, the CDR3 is TGTGCCAGCAGTTTGGGACAGGGGGCCCACGAGCAGTACTTC. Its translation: CASSLGQGAHEQYF.

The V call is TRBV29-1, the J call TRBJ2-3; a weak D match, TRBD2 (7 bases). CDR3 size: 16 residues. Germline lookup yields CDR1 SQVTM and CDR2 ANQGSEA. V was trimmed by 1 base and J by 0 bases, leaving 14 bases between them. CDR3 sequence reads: CSVEGGGRISTDTQYF. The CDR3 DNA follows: TGCAGCGTTGAAGGCGGGGGCAGGATTAGCACAGATACGCAGTATTTT.

The DNA for the CDR3 is TGTGCCCACTCCCTTAACCACGAGCAGTACTTC. Its translation: CAHSLNHEQYF. V gene TRBV28 combines with J gene TRBJ2-7, with D hard to call. V gave up 11 bases and J gave up 5 bases, with 13 bases separating them. Germline CDR1 and CDR2: MDHEN and SYDVKM. The CDR3 runs to 11 residues.

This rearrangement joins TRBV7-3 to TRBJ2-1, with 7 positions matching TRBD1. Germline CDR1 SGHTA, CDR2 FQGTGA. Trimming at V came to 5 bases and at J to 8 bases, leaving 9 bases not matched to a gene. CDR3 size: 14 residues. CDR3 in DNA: TGTGCCAGCAGCCCCACGACAGGGAACGATGAGCAGTTCTTC. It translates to CASSPTTGNDEQFF. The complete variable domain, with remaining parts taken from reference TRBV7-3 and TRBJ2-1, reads GAGVSQTPSNKVTEKGKYVELRCDPISGHTALYWYRQSLGQGPEFLIYFQGTGAADDSGLPNDRFFAVRPEGSVSTLKIQRTERGDSAVYLCASSPTTGNDEQFFGPGTRLTVL.

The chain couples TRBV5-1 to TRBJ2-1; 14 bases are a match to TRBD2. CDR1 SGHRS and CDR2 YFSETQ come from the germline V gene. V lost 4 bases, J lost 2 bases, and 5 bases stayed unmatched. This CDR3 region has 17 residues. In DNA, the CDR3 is TGCGCCAGCAGCCGGGGGACTAGCGGGAGTACCTACAATGAGCAGTTCTTC. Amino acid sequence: CASSRGTSGSTYNEQFF.

The CDR3 reads CASRPPQGRNQPQHF. The CDR3 nucleotides read TGTGCCAGCAGGCCCCCACAAGGGCGCAATCAGCCCCAGCATTTT. J is TRBJ1-5 and V is TRBV28, with unresolved D. V lost 6 bases to trimming and J lost 2 bases, with 14 bases between them. There are 15 residues in the CDR3. Germline lookup yields CDR1 MDHEN and CDR2 SYDVKM.

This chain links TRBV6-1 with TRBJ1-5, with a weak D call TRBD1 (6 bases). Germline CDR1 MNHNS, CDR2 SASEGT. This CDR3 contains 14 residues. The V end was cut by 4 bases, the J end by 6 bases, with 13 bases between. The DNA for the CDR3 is TGTGCCAGCAGTGTATGGGGGGGCTTTCAGCCCCAGCATTTT. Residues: CASSVWGGFQPQHF.

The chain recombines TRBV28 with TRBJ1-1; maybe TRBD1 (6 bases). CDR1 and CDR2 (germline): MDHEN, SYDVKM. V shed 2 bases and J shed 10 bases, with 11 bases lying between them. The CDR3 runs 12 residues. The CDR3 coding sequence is TGTGCCAGCAGTTTAAGAACAGGGAGAGCTTTCTTT. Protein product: CASSLRTGRAFF. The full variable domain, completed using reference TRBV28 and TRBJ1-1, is DVKVTQSSRYLVKRTGEKVFLECVQDMDHENMFWYRQDPGLGLRLIYFSYDVKMKEKGDIPEGYSVSREKKERFSLILESASTNQTSMYLCASSLRTGRAFFGQGTRLTVV.

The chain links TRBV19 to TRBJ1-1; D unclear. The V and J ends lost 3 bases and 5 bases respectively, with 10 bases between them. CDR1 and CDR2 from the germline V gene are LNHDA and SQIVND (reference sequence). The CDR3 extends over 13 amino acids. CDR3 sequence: CASSMQYGTEAFF. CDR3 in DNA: TGTGCCAGTAGTATGCAGTACGGTACTGAAGCTTTCTTT.

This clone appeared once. CDR3 sequence (DNA): TGTGCCAGCAGCTCAGAACTCCGTTCCTACGAGCAGTACTTC. Its translation is CASSSELRSYEQYF. The rearrangement links TRBV7-9 to TRBJ2-7; D uncertain. Germline V gives CDR1 SEHNR, CDR2 FQNEAQ (reference sequence). Between the trimmed V and J ends, which lost 4 bases and 1 base, there was a span of 11 bases. CDR3 length: 14 amino acids.

The chain's CDR3 is CASTPTGTDIQYF. For the CDR3, the DNA is TGTGCCAGCACTCCCACGGGAACGGACATTCAGTACTTC. The rearrangement joins TRBV27 to TRBJ2-4, with D tentatively TRBD2 (5 bases). With 7 bases removed from V and 8 bases from J, the gap between germline ends came to 15 bases. The CDR3 consists of 13 residues. Germline-derived CDR1 and CDR2 are MNHEY and SMNVEV (reference sequence).

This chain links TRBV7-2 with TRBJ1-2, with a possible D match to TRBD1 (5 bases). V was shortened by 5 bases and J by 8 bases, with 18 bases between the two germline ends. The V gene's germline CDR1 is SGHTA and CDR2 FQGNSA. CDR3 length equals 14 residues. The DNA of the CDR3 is TGTGCCAGCAGCACGGGGACTTTCCCGGTAGGCTACACCTTC. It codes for CASSTGTFPVGYTF.

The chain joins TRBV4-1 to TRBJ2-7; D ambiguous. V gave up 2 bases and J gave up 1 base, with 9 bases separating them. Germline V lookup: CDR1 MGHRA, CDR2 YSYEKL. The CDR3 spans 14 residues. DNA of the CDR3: TGCGCCAGCAGCCAACCCCCGTCTTCCTACGAGCAGTACTTC. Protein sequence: CASSQPPSSYEQYF.

The CDR3 reads CASSPSSEGQPQHF. In DNA, the CDR3 is TGTGCCAGCTCACCATCCTCGGAGGGCCAGCCCCAGCATTTT. The chain has TRBV18 and TRBJ1-5; no firm D call. The CDR3 sequence is 14 residues long. Trimming stripped 2 bases from V and 7 bases from J, with 12 bases between. CDR1 KGHSH and CDR2 LQKENI come from the germline V gene.

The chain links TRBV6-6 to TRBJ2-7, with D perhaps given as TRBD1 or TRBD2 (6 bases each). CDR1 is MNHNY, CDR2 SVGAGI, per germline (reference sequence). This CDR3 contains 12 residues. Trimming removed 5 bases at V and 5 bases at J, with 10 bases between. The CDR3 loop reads CASSPGGHEQYF. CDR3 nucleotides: TGTGCCAGCAGTCCCGGGGGCCACGAGCAGTACTTC.

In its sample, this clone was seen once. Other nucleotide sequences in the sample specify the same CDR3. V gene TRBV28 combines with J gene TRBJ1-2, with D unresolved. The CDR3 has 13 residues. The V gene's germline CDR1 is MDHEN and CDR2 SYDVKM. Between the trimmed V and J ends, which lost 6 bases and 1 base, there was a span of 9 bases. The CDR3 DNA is TGTGCCAGCAGCCCAGGCCTTAACTATGGCTACACCTTC. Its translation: CASSPGLNYGYTF.

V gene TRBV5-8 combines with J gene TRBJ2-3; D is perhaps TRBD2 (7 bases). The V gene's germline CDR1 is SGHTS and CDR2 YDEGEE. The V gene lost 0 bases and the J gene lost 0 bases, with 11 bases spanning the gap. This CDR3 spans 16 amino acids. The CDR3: CASSLVGGPSTDTQYF. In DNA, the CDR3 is TGTGCCAGCAGCTTGGTGGGGGGGCCGAGCACAGATACGCAGTATTTT. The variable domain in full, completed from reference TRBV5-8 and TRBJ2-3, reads EAGVTQSPTHLIKTRGQQATLRCSPISGHTSVYWYQQALGLGLQFLLWYDEGEERNRGNFPPRFSGRQFPNYSSELNVNALELEDSALYLCASSLVGGPSTDTQYFGPGTRLTVL.

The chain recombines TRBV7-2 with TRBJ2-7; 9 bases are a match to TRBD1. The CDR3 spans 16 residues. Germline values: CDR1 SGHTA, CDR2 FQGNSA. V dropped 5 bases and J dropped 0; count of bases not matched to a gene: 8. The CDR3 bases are TGTGCCAGCAGCCCGGGACAGGGAACGGGCTCCTACGAGCAGTACTTC. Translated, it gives CASSPGQGTGSYEQYF.